Below, 17 T cell receptor beta chains from the same sample are listed, as sequenced in a study of shared clonotypes between healthy human individuals. Data came from immunoSEQ multiplex PCR; TCRdb stores just in-frame clones and leaves some out. Altogether some 2,500,000 clones are present, less than 95% being singletons, with the ten largest covering roughly 0.34%. Input material: naive CD4+ T cells from PBMCs. Subset of the sample: CD45RA+ positively selected. The origin of the receptors is a man aged 18 to 35 in good health. Some clones in this sample may be carry-over from other donors' samples.

As to this clone: The sample contains more than one DNA sequence encoding this CDR3. V and J are TRBV4-1 and TRBJ2-3; 9 bases agree with TRBD2. The CDR3 runs to 16 residues. Trimming cost V 1 base and J 0 bases; bases outside gene matches: 2. Germline values: CDR1 MGHRA, CDR2 YSYEKL. As DNA, the CDR3 is TGCGCCAGCAGCCAAGGACTAGCGGATAGCACAGATACGCAGTATTTT. Amino acids: CASSQGLADSTDTQYF.

V and J are TRBV6-1 and TRBJ2-7, with D tentatively TRBD1 or TRBD2 (5 bases each). This CDR3 is 14 amino acids long. CDR1 is MNHNS, CDR2 SASEGT, per germline. V was trimmed by 8 bases and J by 5 bases, leaving 19 bases between them. The CDR3 nucleotides read TGTGCCAGCCTACGAGGGGCATTAAGCCACGAGCAGTACTTC. Translating it yields CASLRGALSHEQYF.

The chain joins TRBV6-1 to TRBJ2-7; TRBD1 is a possible D gene (6 bases). The CDR3 loop spans 16 amino acids. Germline V gene data show CDR1 as MNHNS and CDR2 as SASEGT. V was shortened by 3 bases and J by 3 bases, with 18 bases between the two germline ends. This chain's CDR3 is CASSDLGRGGSYEQYF. CDR3 sequence (DNA): TGTGCCAGCAGTGACTTGGGCAGGGGTGGTAGCTACGAGCAGTACTTC.

V gene TRBV7-2 combines with J gene TRBJ2-3, with D unclear. This CDR3 spans 12 amino acids. The ends were cut back, 5 bases at V and 2 bases at J, with 5 bases in the middle. Germline CDR1 SGHTA, CDR2 FQGNSA. CDR3 coding DNA: TGTGCCAGCAGCGAGAACACAGATACGCAGTATTTT. It encodes CASSENTDTQYF.

The chain carries TRBV14 and TRBJ1-3, with no clear D. Germline V lookup: CDR1 SGHDN, CDR2 FVKESK. The CDR3 runs to 17 residues. V shed 6 bases and J shed 1 base, with 19 bases lying between them. The CDR3 nucleotides read TGTGCCAGCAGATGGGAGATGAAGCATCTTTCTGGAAACACCATATATTTT. Translated: CASRWEMKHLSGNTIYF. Together with reference TRBV14 and TRBJ1-3, the CDR3 gives the full variable domain: EAGVTQFPSHSVIEKGQTVTLRCDPISGHDNLYWYRRVMGKEIKFLLHFVKESKQDESGMPNNRFLAERTGGTYSTLKVQPAELEDSGVYFCASRWEMKHLSGNTIYFGEGSWLTVV.

The chain has TRBV6-5 and TRBJ2-7; no reliable D call. This CDR3 is 14 amino acids long. CDR1 and CDR2 from the germline V gene are MNHEY and SVGAGI. V lost 6 bases to trimming and J lost 6 bases, with 18 bases between them. The CDR3 DNA reads TGTGCCAGCAGCCCGAACGATTACAGCTCCGAGCAGTACTTC. Translating it yields CASSPNDYSSEQYF.

Concerning this clone: The same CDR3 arises from other DNA sequences in this sample as well. The genes are TRBV6-6 and TRBJ1-5; D uncertain. V lost 6 bases, J lost 0 bases, and 3 bases lay in between. The germline CDR1 and CDR2 sequences are MNHNY and SVGAGI (reference sequence). CDR3 length: 12 amino acids. CDR3 nucleotide sequence: TGTGCCAGCAGCCATAGCAATCAGCCCCAGCATTTT. Protein product: CASSHSNQPQHF.

This rearrangement joins TRBV6-4 to TRBJ2-3; D remains unclear. The CDR3 length is 14 residues. The V end lost 1 base, the J end lost 3 bases, and 8 bases lay between the germline ends. Germline V CDR1 and CDR2: MRHNA, SNTAGT. CDR3 coding DNA: TGTGCCAGCAGTGACTTAGGGCGAACAGATACGCAGTATTTT. This gives the protein CASSDLGRTDTQYF.

The chain uses TRBV4-1 and TRBJ1-4; D is possibly TRBD1 (6 bases). Trimming pared 4 bases from V and 10 bases from J, leaving 19 bases between. Germline assignment: CDR1 MGHRA and CDR2 YSYEKL. This CDR3 is 15 amino acids long. DNA for the CDR3: TGCGCCAGCAGCCCGAGCGGGGGGCGTCAGAGAAAACTGTTTTTT. It yields the protein CASSPSGGRQRKLFF.

This clone was recorded once. The J gene is TRBJ1-4, the V gene TRBV15; tentatively, D is TRBD1 (6 bases). The CDR3 extends over 14 amino acids. V was cut by 0 bases and J by 6 bases, with 8 bases left in between. Germline V gene data show CDR1 as LNHNV and CDR2 as YYDKDF (reference sequence). This CDR3 is CATSRDPGDEKLFF. As DNA, the CDR3 is TGTGCCACCAGCAGAGATCCAGGGGATGAAAAACTGTTTTTT.

This clone was detected once. The rearrangement joins TRBV9 to TRBJ2-1, with 11 positions matching TRBD2. There are 16 residues in the CDR3. The trim removed 1 base at V and 8 bases at J, leaving 8 bases unmatched. Per germline, CDR1 SGDLS and CDR2 YYNGEE. The CDR3 coding sequence is TGTGCCAGCAGCGTAAGAGGCGGGACTAGCGGCGATGAGCAGTTCTTC. This encodes CASSVRGGTSGDEQFF. The complete variable domain, with remaining parts taken from reference TRBV9 and TRBJ2-1, reads DSGVTQTPKHLITATGQRVTLRCSPRSGDLSVYWYQQSLDQGLQFLIQYYNGEERAKGNILERFSAQQFPDLHSELNLSSLELGDSALYFCASSVRGGTSGDEQFFGPGTRLTVL.

The V call is TRBV10-3, the J call TRBJ2-7, with TRBD2 matching over 12 bases. Looked up from germline, CDR1 is ENHRY and CDR2 is SYGVKD. V was clipped by 0 bases and J by 2 bases; unmatched bases: 5. The CDR3 covers 17 residues. The CDR3: CAISESGRTSGTYEQYF. CDR3 DNA: TGTGCCATCAGTGAGTCGGGGAGGACTAGCGGGACCTACGAGCAGTACTTC.

The J gene is TRBJ1-3, the V gene TRBV9; D gene unclear. The CDR3 extends over 16 amino acids. Per the germline V gene, CDR1 is SGDLS and CDR2 is YYNGEE. V lost 5 bases and J 0 bases, leaving 15 bases between the germline ends. CDR3 DNA: TGTGCCAGCAGTGAATCAGTAAGAGTCTCTGGAAACACCATATATTTT. It is translated as CASSESVRVSGNTIYF. The variable domain in full, with the rest retrieved from reference TRBV9 and TRBJ1-3, is DSGVTQTPKHLITATGQRVTLRCSPRSGDLSVYWYQQSLDQGLQFLIQYYNGEERAKGNILERFSAQQFPDLHSELNLSSLELGDSALYFCASSESVRVSGNTIYFGEGSWLTVV.

This clone was observed a single time. Other DNA sequences in the sample encode the same CDR3. The V gene is TRBV2, the J gene TRBJ2-7, with TRBD2 as a possible D gene (5 bases). The V gene's germline CDR1 is SNHLY and CDR2 FYNNEI. The CDR3 length is 11 residues. With 11 bases removed from V and 2 bases from J, the gap between germline ends came to 10 bases. CDR3 DNA sequence: TGTGCCGGCACGCGGGCCTACGAGCAGTACTTC. Translation gives CAGTRAYEQYF.

This chain connects TRBV7-3 to TRBJ2-1, with a weak D call TRBD2 (6 bases). The CDR3 runs 15 residues. Trimming removed 4 bases at V and 5 bases at J, with 15 bases between. In germline, CDR1 is SGHTA, CDR2 FQGTGA. This CDR3 reads CASSSTGTYHNEQFF. CDR3 nucleotides: TGTGCCAGCAGCTCCACCGGGACTTACCACAATGAGCAGTTCTTC.

The CDR3 DNA sequence: TGTGCCAGCAGTTTATCGGTCAGTTCTCCCTACGAGCAGTACTTC. It codes for CASSLSVSSPYEQYF. V is TRBV27 and J is TRBJ2-7; D unclear. The CDR3 runs to 15 residues. The germline V gene has CDR1 MNHEY and CDR2 SMNVEV (reference sequence). Trimming removed 0 bases at V and 2 bases at J, with 11 bases between.

The chain is built from TRBV7-2 and TRBJ1-5; D is undetermined. Germline CDR1 SGHTA, CDR2 FQGNSA. CDR3 length equals 15 residues. Trimming left V 1 base short and J 0 bases short, with 7 bases between. CDR3 sequence: CASSLGGNSNQPQHF. The CDR3 DNA is TGTGCCAGCAGCTTAGGGGGAAATAGCAATCAGCCCCAGCATTTT.